This T cell receptor beta chain was sequenced for a study of T cells in Graves' hyperthyroidism and ophthalmopathy. Amplified TCR beta CDR3 regions came from RNA transcripts. First-round RT-PCR targeting the TCR CDR3 was performed with the HTBI primer set. TCRdb redid the calling of the multiplex PCR reads with MiXCR, one entry per CDR3 protein. Of a few hundred thousand distinct CDR3 sequences in the sample, 15% to 19% were seen once. Germline-derived CDR1 and CDR2 are GTSNPN and SVGIG (reference sequence). This CDR3 has 16 amino acids. Trimming removed 5 bases from V and 0 bases from J, with 17 bases in between. General study results and limits: From stable hyperthyroidism, ophthalmopathy was set apart by a 13 V-J model. Most clonotypes expanded in thyroid above 0.001 were likewise present in blood.

Recently diagnosed hyperthyroidism of less than 2 months' duration affected patients aged 18 to 65. This clonotype showed up just a few times. Its cognate antigen is unknown. Sequencing was performed on blood. The chain employs TRBV30 and TRBJ1-3; the D gene is possibly TRBD1 (5 bases). The sequence was collected from a woman in her twenties or thirties with Graves' hyperthyroidism. CDR3 protein: CAWGSGGALSGNTIYF. CDR3 coding DNA: TGTGCCTGGGGTAGTGGAGGGGCCCTCTCTGGAAACACCATATATTTT.